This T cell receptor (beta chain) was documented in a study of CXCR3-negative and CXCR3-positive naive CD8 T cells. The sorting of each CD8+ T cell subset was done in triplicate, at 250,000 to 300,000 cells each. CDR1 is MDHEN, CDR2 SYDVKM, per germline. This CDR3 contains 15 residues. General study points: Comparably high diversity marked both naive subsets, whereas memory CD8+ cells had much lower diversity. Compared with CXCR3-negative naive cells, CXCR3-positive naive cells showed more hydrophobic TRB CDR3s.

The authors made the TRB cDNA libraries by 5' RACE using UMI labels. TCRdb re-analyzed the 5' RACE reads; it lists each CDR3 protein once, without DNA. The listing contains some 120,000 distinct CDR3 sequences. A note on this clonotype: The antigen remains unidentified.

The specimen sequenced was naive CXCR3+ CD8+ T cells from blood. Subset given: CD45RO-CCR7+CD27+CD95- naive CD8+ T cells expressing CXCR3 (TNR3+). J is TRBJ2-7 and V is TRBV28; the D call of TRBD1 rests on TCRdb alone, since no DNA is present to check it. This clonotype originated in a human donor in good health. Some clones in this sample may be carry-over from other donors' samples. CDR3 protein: CASSPTWGGSVEQYF.